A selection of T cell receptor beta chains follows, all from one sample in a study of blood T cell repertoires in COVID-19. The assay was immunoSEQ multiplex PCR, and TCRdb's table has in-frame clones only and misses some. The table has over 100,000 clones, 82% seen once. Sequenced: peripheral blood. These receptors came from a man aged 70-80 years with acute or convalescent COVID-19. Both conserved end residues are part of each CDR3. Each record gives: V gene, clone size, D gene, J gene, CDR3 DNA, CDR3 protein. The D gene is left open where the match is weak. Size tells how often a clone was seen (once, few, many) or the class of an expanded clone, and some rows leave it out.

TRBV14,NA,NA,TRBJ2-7,TGTGCCAGCAGCCAAGGACAGGCAACCTACGAGCAGTACTTC,CASSQGQATYEQYF
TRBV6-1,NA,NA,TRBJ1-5,TGTGCCAGCAGTGAAGCTAGGACAGTGAACTTTCGGGGCAATCAGCCCCAGCATTTT,CASSEARTVNFRGNQPQHF
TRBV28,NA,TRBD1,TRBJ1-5,TGTGCCAGCAGTTTATTGTCCGGGACAGGGGGAGGCAATCAGCCCCAGCATTTT,CASSLLSGTGGGNQPQHF
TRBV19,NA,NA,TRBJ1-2,TGTGCCAGTAGTATAGGAGAGGTTGGCTACACCTTC,CASSIGEVGYTF
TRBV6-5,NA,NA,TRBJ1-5,TGTGCCAGCAGGGGGGGGCCGAATCAGCCCCAGCATTTT,CASRGGPNQPQHF
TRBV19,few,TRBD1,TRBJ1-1,TGTGCCAGTAGTAGGTATCAGGGGGCGCGGAGTGAAGCTTTCTTT,CASSRYQGARSEAFF
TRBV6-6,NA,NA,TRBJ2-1,TGTGCCAGCACCTCAGGGTTAAACGAGTTCTTC,CASTSGLNEFF
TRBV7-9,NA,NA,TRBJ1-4,TGTGCCAGCAGCCTCCAGACAACTAATGAAAAACTGTTTTTT,CASSLQTTNEKLFF
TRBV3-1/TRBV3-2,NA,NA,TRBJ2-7,TGTGCCAGCAGCCCGTCGAGGCAGGGCAGTCCCGAGCAGTACTTC,CASSPSRQGSPEQYF
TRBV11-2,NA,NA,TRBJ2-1,TGTGCCAGCAGCTTAGGCCCTACCCAACTAGACGATGAGCAGTTCTTC,CASSLGPTQLDDEQFF
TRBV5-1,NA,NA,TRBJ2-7,TGCGCCAGCAGCTTGGCCACCTTGGGGCTGGGGGAGCAGTACTTC,CASSLATLGLGEQYF
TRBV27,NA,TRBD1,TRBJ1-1,TGTGCCAGCACCCGGACAGGTTTGGTGAACACTGAAGCTTTCTTT,CASTRTGLVNTEAFF
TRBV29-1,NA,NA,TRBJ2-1,TGCAGCGTTGAATCCCGGAGAGAGGTTGAGCAGTTCTTC,CSVESRREVEQFF
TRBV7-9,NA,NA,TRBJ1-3,TGTGCCAGCAGGGCACAGAGCTCTGGAAACACCATATATTTT,CASRAQSSGNTIYF
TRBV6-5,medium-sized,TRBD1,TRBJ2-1,TGTGCCAGCAGTCAAAGGACAGGGTTCGATGAGCAGTTCTTC,CASSQRTGFDEQFF
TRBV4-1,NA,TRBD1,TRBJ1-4,TGCGCCAGCAGCTACGGACAGGGGGCGGATGAAAAACTGTTTTTT,CASSYGQGADEKLFF
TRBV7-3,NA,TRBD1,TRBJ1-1,TGTGCCAGCAGCAAGGGGACAGGGGGTTCGACTGAAGCTTTCTTT,CASSKGTGGSTEAFF
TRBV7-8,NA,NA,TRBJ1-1,TGTGCCAGCAGCCACCAAGGGGGTGGCCTTGAAGCTTTCTTT,CASSHQGGGLEAFF
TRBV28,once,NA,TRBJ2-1,TGTGCCAGTCTACCAGGGGCGACTTACAATGAGCAGTTCTTC,CASLPGATYNEQFF
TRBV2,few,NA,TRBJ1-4,TGTGCCAGCAGTGCAGGGAAGGCTGAAAAACTGTTTTTT,CASSAGKAEKLFF
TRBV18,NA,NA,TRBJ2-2,TGTGCCAGCTCACCACAGGGGCCAGGATACACCGGGGAGCTGTTTTTT,CASSPQGPGYTGELFF
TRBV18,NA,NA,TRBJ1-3,TGTGCCAGCTCACTACAGAATTCTGGAAACACCATATATTTT,CASSLQNSGNTIYF
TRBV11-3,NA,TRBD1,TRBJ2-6,TGTGCCAGCAGCCCGGGACAGGGGAGCGGGGCCAACGTCCTGACTTTC,CASSPGQGSGANVLTF
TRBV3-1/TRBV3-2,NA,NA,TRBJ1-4,TGTGCCAGCAGCCAAGGGACAGTCCAAAATGAAAAACTGTTTTTT,CASSQGTVQNEKLFF
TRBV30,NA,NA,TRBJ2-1,TGTGCCTGGAGTCTGCGAGCGTCACCGGGGTGGTTCTTC,CAWSLRASPGWFF
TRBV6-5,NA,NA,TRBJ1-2,TGTGCCAGCCACAGGGATATCTATGGCTACACCTTC,CASHRDIYGYTF
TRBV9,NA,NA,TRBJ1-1,TGTGCCAGCAGCGTATCAGCGGGATATAGCACTGAAGCTTTCTTT,CASSVSAGYSTEAFF
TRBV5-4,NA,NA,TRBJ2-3,TGTGCCAGCAGCTTGTTTGCGGGTACGCAGTATTTT,CASSLFAGTQYF
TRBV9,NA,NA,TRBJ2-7,TGTGCCAGCAGCGTAGACGGGGACGAGCAGTACTTC,CASSVDGDEQYF
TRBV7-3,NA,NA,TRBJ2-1,TGTGCCAGCAGCCTCGCGTCCCGCAATGAGCAGTTCTTC,CASSLASRNEQFF
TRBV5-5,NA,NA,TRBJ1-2,TGTGCCAGCAGCTTGCGCCCTCCGGGTGCGGGCTACACCTTC,CASSLRPPGAGYTF
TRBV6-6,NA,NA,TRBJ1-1,TGTGCCAGCAGCCAGGCCAGGGACACTGAAGCTTTCTTT,CASSQARDTEAFF
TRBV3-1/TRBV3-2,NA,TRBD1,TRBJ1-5,TGTGCCAGCAGCCACAGCACCTACAGGGGCGGCAATCAGCCCCAGCATTTT,CASSHSTYRGGNQPQHF
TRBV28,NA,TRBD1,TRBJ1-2,TGTGCCAGCAGTTCTCAATCCTCCGGGACAGGGGGCAGGGGCTACACCTTC,CASSSQSSGTGGRGYTF
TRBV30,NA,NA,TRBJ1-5,TGTGCCTGGAGAAACGGAGCCCAGCTTAATCAGCCCCAGCATTTT,CAWRNGAQLNQPQHF
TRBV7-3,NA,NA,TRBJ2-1,TGTGCCAGCAGCTTAACGCTCGGCAATGAGCAGTTCTTC,CASSLTLGNEQFF
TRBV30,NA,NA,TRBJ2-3,TGTGCCTGGGACAGGAAGGATACGCAGTATTTT,CAWDRKDTQYF
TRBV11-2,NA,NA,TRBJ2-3,TGTGCCAGCAGCAACCTGGGGGCAGGGGCCCAGAAAACGCAGTATTTT,CASSNLGAGAQKTQYF
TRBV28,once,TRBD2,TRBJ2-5,TGTGCCAGCAGTTTAGGACTAGCGGGAGAGAGAAAGACCCAGTACTTC,CASSLGLAGERKTQYF
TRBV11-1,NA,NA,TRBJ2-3,TGTGCCAGCAGCTTGGCACACACAGCAGATACGCAGTATTTT,CASSLAHTADTQYF
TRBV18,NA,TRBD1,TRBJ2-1,TGTGCCAGCTCACCAGGGACAGGGGGCTCCTACAATGAGCAGTTCTTC,CASSPGTGGSYNEQFF
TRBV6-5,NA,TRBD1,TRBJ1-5,TGTGCCAGCACGGACAGGGCGAGTCAGCCCCAGCATTTT,CASTDRASQPQHF
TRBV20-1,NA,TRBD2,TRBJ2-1,TGCAGTGCTAGTTCTATCGGACTAGCGGGTAATGAGCAGTTCTTC,CSASSIGLAGNEQFF
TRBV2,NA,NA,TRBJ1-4,TGTGCCAGCAGTCAACAGGGAAGGTGGGAAAAACTGTTTTTT,CASSQQGRWEKLFF
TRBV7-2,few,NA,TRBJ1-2,TGTGCCAGCAGCTCAAAAGGGGGCTATGGCTACACCTTC,CASSSKGGYGYTF
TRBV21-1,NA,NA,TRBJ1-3,TGTGCCAGCAGCCTTCTTCGAGGTTCGGGACAAGATGATGTAGCCTCTGCTGGAAACACCATATATTTT,CASSLLRGSGQDDVASAGNTIYF
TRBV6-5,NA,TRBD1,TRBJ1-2,TGTGCCAGCAGTTACGGACAGGGCCGCGGCTACACCTTC,CASSYGQGRGYTF
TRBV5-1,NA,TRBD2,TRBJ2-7,TGCGCCAGCAGCGGCGGGACTAGCATCTCCTACGAGCAGTACTTC,CASSGGTSISYEQYF
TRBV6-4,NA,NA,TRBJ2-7,TGTGCCAGCGGTAGCGACGAGCAGTACTTC,CASGSDEQYF
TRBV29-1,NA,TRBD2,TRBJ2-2,TGCAGCGCCCGCGCGGGGGGGGCGAACACCGGGGAGCTGTTTTTT,CSARAGGANTGELFF
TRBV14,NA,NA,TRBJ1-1,TGTGCCAGCAGCCGCAGTAAGGCTCGGGGCACTGAAGCTTTCTTT,CASSRSKARGTEAFF
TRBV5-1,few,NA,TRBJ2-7,TGCGCCAGCAGCTTTACAGGGCAGACCTACGAGCAGTACTTC,CASSFTGQTYEQYF
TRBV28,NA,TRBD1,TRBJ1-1,TGTGCCAGCAGTCCATTGGGACAGGGGGGAACTGAAGCTTTCTTT,CASSPLGQGGTEAFF